Below are 29 T cell receptor beta chains sequenced from a single sample in a study of OX40 agonist ivuxolimab in advanced cancers. Generated by immunoSEQ multiplex PCR, the TCRdb table keeps only in-frame clones and is missing some. This sample has about 78,000 clones; almost 95% occur once, and the top ten carry 2.5% to 3%. Here the sequenced sample was CD4+ or CD8+ T cells sorted from blood, taken in a trial of the OX40 agonist ivuxolimab. The source of these receptors is an adult with an advanced solid tumor such as melanoma, head and neck, liver or kidney cancer.

V usage is TRBV5-1 and J usage is TRBJ2-5, with D tentatively TRBD2 (6 bases). The DNA end favors TRBJ2-7, so the J call may be wrong. This CDR3 is 18 amino acids long. Germline assignment: CDR1 SGHRS and CDR2 YFSETQ. CDR3: CASSLSLGGSGFSYEQYF. CDR3 in DNA: TGCGCCAGCAGCTTGTCCCTTGGAGGTAGCGGATTCTCCTACGAGCAGTACTTC.

The chain uses TRBV9 and TRBJ2-1, with 13 nucleotides matching TRBD2. V was clipped by 2 bases and J by 3 bases; unmatched bases: 2. Germline CDR1 SGDLS, CDR2 YYNGEE. The CDR3 length is 16 residues. The CDR3 bases are TGTGCCAGCAGCGTTGGACTAGCGGGGGTCTACAATGAGCAGTTCTTC. This encodes CASSVGLAGVYNEQFF.

This chain uses TRBV27 with TRBJ2-2; 8 positions agree with TRBD2. The V segment lost 3 bases and the J segment 7 bases; nucleotides outside the gene matches: 10. CDR1 and CDR2 (germline): MNHEY, SMNVEV (reference sequence). The CDR3 runs 16 residues. The CDR3 DNA is TGTGCCAGCAGTTTCCGTTCGGGGGGGTTGAACGGGGAGCTGTTTTTT. Encoded protein: CASSFRSGGLNGELFF.

V and J are TRBV4-2 and TRBJ2-7, with D tentatively TRBD1 (5 bases). The CDR3 loop spans 13 amino acids. The V gene's germline CDR1 is LGHNA and CDR2 YNFKEQ. V lost 1 base and J lost 6, with 10 bases in between. CDR3 coding DNA: TGTGCCAGCAGCCAAGGCAGGGTTGGCGAGCAGTACTTC. It is translated as CASSQGRVGEQYF.

The chain carries TRBV19 and TRBJ2-5; the match to TRBD1 covers 12 bases. The CDR3 is 16 amino acids. The V gene's germline CDR1 is LNHDA and CDR2 SQIVND (reference sequence). V shed 5 bases, J shed 5 bases, and the junction held 9 bases outside the gene matches. CDR3 amino acids: CASSPSRDRGRETQYF. CDR3 sequence (DNA): TGTGCCAGTAGTCCGAGCCGGGACAGGGGGCGGGAGACCCAGTACTTC.

A single count supports this clone. The chain couples TRBV30 to TRBJ1-1, with D unresolved. Germline V gives CDR1 GTSNPN, CDR2 SVGIG (reference sequence). Trimming took 4 bases from V and 5 from J, leaving 17 bases between them. The CDR3 sequence is 14 residues long. CDR3 DNA sequence: TGTGCCTGGACCCGAAGCAGGATCAGGACTGAAGCTTTCTTT. This sequence encodes CAWTRSRIRTEAFF.

The V gene is TRBV28, the J gene TRBJ2-7; D is unresolved. The CDR3 covers 12 residues. Germline values: CDR1 MDHEN, CDR2 SYDVKM. Trimming removed 2 bases at V and 2 bases at J, with 4 bases between. Here the CDR3 DNA reads TGTGCCAGCAGTTTAGTACCCTACGAGCAGTACTTC. Translating gives CASSLVPYEQYF. The whole variable domain, filled in from reference TRBV28 and TRBJ2-7, reads DVKVTQSSRYLVKRTGEKVFLECVQDMDHENMFWYRQDPGLGLRLIYFSYDVKMKEKGDIPEGYSVSREKKERFSLILESASTNQTSMYLCASSLVPYEQYFGPGTRLTVT.

The chain has TRBV7-2 and TRBJ2-7; no reliable D call. V lost 2 bases and J 0 bases, leaving 5 bases between the germline ends. The V gene's germline CDR1 is SGHTA and CDR2 FQGNSA. The length of the CDR3 is 13 residues. The CDR3 DNA sequence: TGTGCCAGCAGCTTAAGGTTCTCCTACGAGCAGTACTTC. Its translation: CASSLRFSYEQYF.

The V gene is TRBV19, the J gene TRBJ2-3; no clear D. There are 14 residues in the CDR3. CDR1 and CDR2 from the germline V gene are LNHDA and SQIVND (reference sequence). V lost 5 bases, J lost 3 bases, and 12 bases lay in between. CDR3 DNA sequence: TGTGCCAGTAGTGCTGTTCAGGTGACAGATACGCAGTATTTT. Protein: CASSAVQVTDTQYF. Full variable domain (rest looked up from reference TRBV19 and TRBJ2-3): DGGITQSPKYLFRKEGQNVTLSCEQNLNHDAMYWYRQDPGQGLRLIYYSQIVNDFQKGDIAEGYSVSREKKESFPLTVTSAQKNPTAFYLCASSAVQVTDTQYFGPGTRLTVL.

The J gene is TRBJ1-1, the V gene TRBV7-2; 7 bases fit TRBD1. The J segment lost 4 bases and the V segment lost 5 bases, leaving 7 bases of the junction unmatched. Germline V lookup: CDR1 SGHTA, CDR2 FQGNSA. This CDR3 region has 14 residues. Here the CDR3 reads CASSSRQGPTEAFF. Written as DNA, the CDR3 is TGTGCCAGCAGCAGCCGACAGGGCCCCACTGAAGCTTTCTTT.

This clone showed up just once. The rearrangement joins TRBV7-9 to TRBJ2-7, with a possible D match to TRBD2 (6 bases). The CDR3 sequence is 15 residues long. Trimming left V 3 bases short and J 0 bases short, with 12 bases between. The V gene's germline CDR1 is SEHNR and CDR2 FQNEAQ (reference sequence). In DNA, the CDR3 is TGTGCCAGCAGCTTCGGAGGGGTTCGCTCCTACGAGCAGTACTTC. It yields the protein CASSFGGVRSYEQYF.

Only one count was recorded for this clone. J is TRBJ1-5 and V is TRBV18; D not certain. V lost 1 base to trimming and J lost 1 base, with 11 bases between them. Germline CDR1 reads KGHSH; CDR2 reads LQKENI. This CDR3 has 16 residues. CDR3 bases: TGTGCCAGCTCACCACGCCGCACCGGCAGCAATCAGCCCCAGCATTTT. Its protein is CASSPRRTGSNQPQHF.

V and J are TRBV5-1 and TRBJ2-3; TRBD2 is a possible D gene (5 bases). The V end lost 6 bases, the J end lost 4 bases, and 9 bases lay between the germline ends. Germline values: CDR1 SGHRS, CDR2 YFSETQ. The CDR3 length is 12 residues. The CDR3 loop reads CASKPGSDTQYF. The CDR3 DNA is TGCGCCAGCAAACCGGGATCAGATACGCAGTATTTT. The full variable domain, rest sourced from reference TRBV5-1 and TRBJ2-3, is KAGVTQTPRYLIKTRGQQVTLSCSPISGHRSVSWYQQTPGQGLQFLFEYFSETQRNKGNFPGRFSGRQFSNSRSEMNVSTLELGDSALYLCASKPGSDTQYFGPGTRLTVL.

V gene TRBV7-6 combines with J gene TRBJ1-1; D not resolved. The CDR3 sequence is 12 residues long. In germline, CDR1 is SGHVS, CDR2 FNYEAQ. Trimming cost V 4 bases and J 5 bases, with 8 bases left between them. CDR3 residues: CASSYIRTEAFF. The CDR3 nucleotides are TGTGCCAGCAGCTACATCCGGACTGAAGCTTTCTTT.

The gene calls are TRBV9 and TRBJ2-7; D is unresolved. Per the germline V gene, CDR1 is SGDLS and CDR2 is YYNGEE. V lost 0 bases and J lost 4, with 8 bases in between. The CDR3 spans 13 residues. This CDR3 reads CASSVALEYEQYF. The DNA for the CDR3 is TGTGCCAGCAGCGTAGCTCTGGAGTACGAGCAGTACTTC.

The chain links TRBV4-1 to TRBJ1-5, with 7 bases identical to TRBD1. V was clipped by 1 base and J by 7 bases; unmatched bases: 4. This CDR3 region has 14 residues. Germline lookup yields CDR1 MGHRA and CDR2 YSYEKL. The CDR3 protein is CASSQATGDQPQHF. Written as DNA, the CDR3 is TGCGCCAGCAGCCAAGCTACAGGGGACCAGCCCCAGCATTTT.

The V and J genes are TRBV4-2 and TRBJ2-3, with D hard to call. Germline CDR1 is LGHNA and CDR2 is YNFKEQ. V lost 3 bases, J lost 6 bases, and 10 bases lay in between. The CDR3 runs 13 residues. CDR3 nucleotide sequence: TGTGCCAGCAGCCAGGCCCCTCAGGATACGCAGTATTTT. The encoded protein is CASSQAPQDTQYF.

Here the CDR3 reads CASSQGRARGLDSNQPQHF. CDR3 nucleotide sequence: TGCGCCAGCAGCCAAGGAAGGGCTCGGGGTTTGGATAGCAATCAGCCCCAGCATTTT. The chain links TRBV4-1 to TRBJ1-5; D is undetermined. Trimming took off 1 base at V and 0 bases at J, with 19 bases between the two ends. The CDR3 is 19 amino acids. Per the germline V gene, CDR1 is MGHRA and CDR2 is YSYEKL.

The CDR3 protein is CASRGQGQDGQPQHF. CDR3 DNA: TGTGCCAGCAGGGGGCAGGGGCAGGATGGTCAGCCCCAGCATTTT. The chain employs TRBV6-1 and TRBJ1-5; D may be TRBD1 (6 bases). Trimming left V 6 bases short and J 6 bases short, with 18 bases between. Germline CDR1 and CDR2: MNHNS and SASEGT. CDR3 length: 15 amino acids.

In its sample, this clone was seen a few times. CDR3 nucleotides: TGTGCCAGCAGCTCAGGGGGCTCTGGAAACACCATATATTTT. Amino acid sequence: CASSSGGSGNTIYF. V gene TRBV5-4 combines with J gene TRBJ1-3, with TRBD1 identical over 7 bases. Trimming removed 3 bases from V and 0 bases from J; junction bases left unmatched: 0. The CDR3 sequence is 14 residues long. Germline V CDR1 and CDR2: SGHNT, YYREEE (reference sequence). The whole variable domain, remainder taken from reference TRBV5-4 and TRBJ1-3, is ETGVTQSPTHLIKTRGQQVTLRCSSQSGHNTVSWYQQALGQGPQFIFQYYREEENGRGNFPPRFSGLQFPNYSSELNVNALELDDSALYLCASSSGGSGNTIYFGEGSWLTVV.

The chain couples TRBV6-1 to TRBJ1-3; no definite D call. CDR3 length equals 15 residues. Per the germline V gene, CDR1 is MNHNS and CDR2 is SASEGT. V dropped 2 bases and J dropped 3 bases, with 11 bases sitting between them. CDR3: CASSESYGIGNTIYF. CDR3 nucleotides: TGTGCCAGCAGTGAATCCTACGGTATTGGAAACACCATATATTTT.

V is TRBV5-4 and J is TRBJ2-1; TRBD2 matches at 9 bases. The germline V gene has CDR1 SGHNT and CDR2 YYREEE (reference sequence). Trimming removed 4 bases from V and 0 bases from J; junction bases left unmatched: 8. The CDR3 is made up of 17 amino acids. CDR3 sequence reads: CASSPGLAFLSYNEQFF. The CDR3, as DNA: TGTGCCAGCAGCCCGGGACTAGCTTTCCTCTCCTACAATGAGCAGTTCTTC.

This chain links TRBV10-3 with TRBJ2-3, with 7 positions matching TRBD1. Germline V gene data show CDR1 as ENHRY and CDR2 as SYGVKD. Unmatched junction bases numbered 4, after V lost 2 bases and J lost 2 bases. CDR3 length: 15 residues. The CDR3 sequence is CAISERTGYTDTQYF. The CDR3 coding sequence is TGTGCCATCAGTGAGAGGACAGGCTACACAGATACGCAGTATTTT.

This clone was detected once. The chain employs TRBV5-1 and TRBJ1-2; possibly TRBD1 for D (6 bases). With 0 bases removed from V and 3 bases from J, the gap between germline ends came to 12 bases. The CDR3 has 15 residues. Germline V gives CDR1 SGHRS, CDR2 YFSETQ. Here the CDR3 reads CASSLAGGQDYGYTF. The DNA for the CDR3 is TGCGCCAGCAGCTTGGCCGGGGGGCAGGACTATGGCTACACCTTC.

V and J are TRBV5-1 and TRBJ2-2, with D perhaps TRBD1 or TRBD2 (5 bases each). Per germline, CDR1 SGHRS and CDR2 YFSETQ. The CDR3 runs 14 residues. Between the trimmed V and J ends, which lost 8 bases and 0 bases, there was a span of 11 bases. The CDR3 DNA is TGCGCCAGTATGGGACCATCGAACACCGGGGAGCTGTTTTTT. Protein: CASMGPSNTGELFF.

This rearrangement joins TRBV5-1 to TRBJ2-5; D call uncertain. The CDR3 length is 13 residues. V lost 2 bases and J lost 1, with 6 bases in between. Germline CDR1 and CDR2: SGHRS and YFSETQ. The CDR3 reads CASSFGVQETQYF. The CDR3 DNA follows: TGCGCCAGCAGCTTCGGAGTCCAAGAGACCCAGTACTTC.

The V and J genes are TRBV19 and TRBJ1-5; no clear D. V was trimmed by 4 bases and J by 5 bases, leaving 12 bases between them. CDR3 length equals 14 residues. Germline CDR1 reads LNHDA; CDR2 reads SQIVND (reference sequence). CDR3 region: CASSKHKGYQPQHF. DNA for the CDR3: TGTGCCAGTAGTAAACATAAAGGGTATCAGCCCCAGCATTTT.

The J gene is TRBJ2-5, the V gene TRBV4-1; the D gene is possibly TRBD2 (5 bases). CDR1 MGHRA and CDR2 YSYEKL come from the germline V gene. The V end was cut by 2 bases, the J end by 5 bases, with 12 bases between. The CDR3 has 14 residues. CDR3 DNA: TGCGCCAGCAGCCAACCAACCCGAGGGGAGACCCAGTACTTC. Translation gives CASSQPTRGETQYF.

The chain is built from TRBV5-4 and TRBJ1-1, with 7 bases that match TRBD1. Trimming took 4 bases from V and 0 from J; bases not matched to a gene: 6. This CDR3 region has 15 residues. Germline V gene lookup returns CDR1 SGHNT and CDR2 YYREEE (reference sequence). The CDR3 nucleotides are TGTGCCAGCAGCCCCAAGACAGGGATGAACACTGAAGCTTTCTTT. It specifies CASSPKTGMNTEAFF.